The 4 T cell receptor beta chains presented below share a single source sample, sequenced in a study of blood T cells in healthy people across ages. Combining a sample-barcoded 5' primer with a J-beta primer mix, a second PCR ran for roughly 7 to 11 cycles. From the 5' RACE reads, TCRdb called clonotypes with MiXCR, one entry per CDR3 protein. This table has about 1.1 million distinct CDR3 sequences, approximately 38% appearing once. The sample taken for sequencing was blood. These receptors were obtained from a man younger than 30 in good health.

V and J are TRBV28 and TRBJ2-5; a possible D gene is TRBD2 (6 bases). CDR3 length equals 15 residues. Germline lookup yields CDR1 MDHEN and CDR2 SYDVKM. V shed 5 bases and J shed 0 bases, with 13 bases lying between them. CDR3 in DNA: TGTGCCAGCAGTCCCCGGACTACCAACCAAGAGACCCAGTACTTC. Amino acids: CASSPRTTNQETQYF.

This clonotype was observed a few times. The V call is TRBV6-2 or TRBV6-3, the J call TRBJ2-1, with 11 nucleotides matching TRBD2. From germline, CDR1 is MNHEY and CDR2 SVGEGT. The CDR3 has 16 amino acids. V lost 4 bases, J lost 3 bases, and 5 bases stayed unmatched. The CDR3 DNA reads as TGTGCCAGCAGTTGGGGACTAGCGGATGGCTACAATGAGCAGTTCTTC. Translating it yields CASSWGLADGYNEQFF.

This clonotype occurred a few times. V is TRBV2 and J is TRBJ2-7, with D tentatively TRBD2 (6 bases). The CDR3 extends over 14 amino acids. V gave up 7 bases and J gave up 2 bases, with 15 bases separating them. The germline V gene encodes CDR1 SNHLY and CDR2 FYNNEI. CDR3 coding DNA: TGTGCCAGCATCCCAAGGGACTTGGCCTACGAGCAGTACTTC. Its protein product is CASIPRDLAYEQYF.

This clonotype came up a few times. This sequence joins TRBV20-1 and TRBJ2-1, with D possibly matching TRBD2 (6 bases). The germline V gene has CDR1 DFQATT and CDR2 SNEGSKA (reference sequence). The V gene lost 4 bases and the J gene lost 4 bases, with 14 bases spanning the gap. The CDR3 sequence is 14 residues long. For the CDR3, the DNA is TGCAGTGCTACCCCGTTACGGGGGTACAATGAGCAGTTCTTC. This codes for CSATPLRGYNEQFF.